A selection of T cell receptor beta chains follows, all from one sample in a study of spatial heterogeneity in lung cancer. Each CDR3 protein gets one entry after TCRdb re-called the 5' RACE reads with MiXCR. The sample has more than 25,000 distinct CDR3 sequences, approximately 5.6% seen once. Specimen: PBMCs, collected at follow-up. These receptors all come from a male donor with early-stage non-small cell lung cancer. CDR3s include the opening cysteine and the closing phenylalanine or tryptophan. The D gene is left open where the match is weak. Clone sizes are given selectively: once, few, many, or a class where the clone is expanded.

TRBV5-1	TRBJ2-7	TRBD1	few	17	CASSLGLWTGGSYEQYF	TGCGCCAGCAGCTTGGGTTTATGGACAGGGGGCTCCTACGAGCAGTACTTC
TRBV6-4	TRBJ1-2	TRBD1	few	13	CASSASRGNGYTF	TGTGCCAGCAGTGCGTCCAGGGGGAATGGCTACACCTTC
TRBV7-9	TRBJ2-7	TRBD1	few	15	CASTKLLGGPGEQYF	TGTGCCAGCACGAAACTCCTAGGGGGCCCCGGGGAGCAGTACTTC
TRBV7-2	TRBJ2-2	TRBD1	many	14	CASSRDRATGELFF	TGTGCCAGCAGCCGGGACAGGGCCACCGGGGAGCTGTTTTTT
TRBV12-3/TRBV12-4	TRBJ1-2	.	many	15	CASSPRTSRNYGYTF	TGTGCCAGCAGTCCCCGGACCAGTCGCAACTATGGCTACACCTTC
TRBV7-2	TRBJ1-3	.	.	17	CASSLWAGGDTGNTIYF	TGTGCCAGCAGCTTATGGGCGGGGGGTGATACTGGAAACACCATATATTTT
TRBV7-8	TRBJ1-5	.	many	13	CASSNGPRQPQHF	TGTGCCAGCAGCAATGGACCTCGCCAGCCCCAGCATTTT
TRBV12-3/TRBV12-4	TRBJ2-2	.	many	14	CASSLVRFSGELFF	TGTGCCAGCAGTTTAGTGAGATTCTCCGGGGAGCTGTTTTTT
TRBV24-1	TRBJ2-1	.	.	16	CATSDRTGTSYNEQFF	TGTGCCACCAGTGACCGCACAGGTACGTCCTACAATGAGCAGTTCTTC
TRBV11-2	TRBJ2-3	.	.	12	CASSRSPDTQYF	TGTGCCAGCAGCCGGAGCCCGGATACGCAGTATTTT
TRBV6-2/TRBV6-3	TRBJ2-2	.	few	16	CASRKRAGSNTGELFF	TGTGCCAGCAGGAAAAGGGCAGGGTCGAACACCGGGGAGCTGTTTTTT